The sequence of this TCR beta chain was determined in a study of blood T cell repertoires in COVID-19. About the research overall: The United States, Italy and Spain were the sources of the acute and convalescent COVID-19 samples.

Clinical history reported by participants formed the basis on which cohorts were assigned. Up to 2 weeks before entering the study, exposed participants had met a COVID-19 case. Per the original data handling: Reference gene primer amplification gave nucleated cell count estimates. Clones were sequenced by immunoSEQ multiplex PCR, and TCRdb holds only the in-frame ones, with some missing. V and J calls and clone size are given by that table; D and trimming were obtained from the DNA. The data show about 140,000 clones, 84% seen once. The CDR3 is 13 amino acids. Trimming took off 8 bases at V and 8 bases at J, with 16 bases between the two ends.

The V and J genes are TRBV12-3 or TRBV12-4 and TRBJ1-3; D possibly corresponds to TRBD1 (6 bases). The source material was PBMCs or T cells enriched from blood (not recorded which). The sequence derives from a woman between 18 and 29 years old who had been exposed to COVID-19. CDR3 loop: CASVLGGGDTIYF. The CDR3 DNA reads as TGTGCCAGCGTCCTGGGAGGGGGGGACACCATATATTTT.